A single sample gave rise to the 3 T cell receptor beta chains below, sequenced in a study of cytotoxic CD8 clonotypes in ibrutinib-treated CLL. Assay used: immunoSEQ multiplex PCR; TCRdb lists only in-frame clones, some missing. The sample shows 270,000 or so clones, less than 85% of them seen only once. The input for sequencing was PBMCs, taken at disease progression, from a patient treated with ibrutinib. The receptor source for this set is a human donor with chronic lymphocytic leukemia.

This clone has more than one count but fewer than ten. The rearrangement links TRBV18 to TRBJ1-5, with D maybe TRBD1 (5 bases). CDR1 and CDR2 (germline): KGHSH, LQKENI. Between the trimmed V and J ends, which lost 2 bases and 0 bases, there was a span of 14 bases. The CDR3 sequence is 17 residues long. The CDR3 bases are TGTGCCAGCTCACCAACCCCCCCGGGACCTAGCAATCAGCCCCAGCATTTT. Its translation: CASSPTPPGPSNQPQHF.

The chain combines TRBV5-6 with TRBJ1-1, with D uncertain. The CDR3 covers 14 residues. Germline V gene sequence: CDR1 SGHDT, CDR2 YYEEEE. V shed 0 bases and J shed 2 bases, with 8 bases lying between them. The chain's CDR3 is CASSLGATNTEAFF. CDR3 in DNA: TGTGCCAGCAGCTTGGGGGCTACCAACACTGAAGCTTTCTTT.

This clone appeared a single time. The chain links TRBV13 to TRBJ1-6, with TRBD1 as a possible D gene (6 bases). This CDR3 has 17 amino acids. Trimming left V 5 bases short and J 10 bases short, with 24 bases between. Looked up from germline, CDR1 is PRHDT and CDR2 is FYEKMQ (reference sequence). The CDR3 spells CASSKLGGKGKYSPLHF. For the CDR3, the DNA is TGTGCCAGCAGCAAGTTAGGGGGGAAGGGTAAATACTCACCCCTCCACTTT.